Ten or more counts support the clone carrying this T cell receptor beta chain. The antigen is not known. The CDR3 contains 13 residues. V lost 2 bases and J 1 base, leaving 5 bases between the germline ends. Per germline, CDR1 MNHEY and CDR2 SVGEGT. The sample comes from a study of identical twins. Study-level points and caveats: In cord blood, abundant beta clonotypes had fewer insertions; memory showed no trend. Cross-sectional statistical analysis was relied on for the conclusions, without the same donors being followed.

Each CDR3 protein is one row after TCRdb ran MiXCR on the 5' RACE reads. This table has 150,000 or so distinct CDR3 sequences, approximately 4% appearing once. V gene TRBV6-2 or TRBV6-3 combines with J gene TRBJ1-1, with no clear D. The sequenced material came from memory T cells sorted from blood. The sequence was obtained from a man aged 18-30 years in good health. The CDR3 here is CASSYTKNTEAFF. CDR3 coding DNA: TGTGCCAGCAGTTACACAAAGAACACTGAAGCTTTCTTT.